One sample yielded the 21 T cell receptor beta chains listed below, sequenced in a study of CD8+ T cells in alopecia areata (dated by TCRdb to 2016 to 2018). The library was prepared using the immunoSEQ multiplex PCR assay. RNA was extracted from all samples and reverse transcribed into cDNA, which served as template for TCR sequencing. Sourced from immuneACCESS, this table was stored by TCRdb with only in-frame sequences that have V and J called. A share of the clones is absent; for the studies checked, an unresolved V gene accounts for under half, and the remainder has no known explanation. The sample profile shows about 98,000 clones; around 44% of them were found once. The biggest ten clones account for 0.79% of the sample. What was sequenced was CD4+ T cells sorted from blood. Receptors were obtained from a human donor with alopecia areata.

The chain combines TRBV30 with TRBJ2-4; no definite D call. CDR1 and CDR2 from the germline V gene are GTSNPN and SVGIG (reference sequence). The length of the CDR3 is 13 residues. The V end lost 5 bases, the J end lost 1 base, and 9 bases lay between the germline ends. CDR3 in amino acids: CAWSGEAKNIQYF. The CDR3 region has the DNA TGTGCCTGGTCCGGCGAGGCCAAAAACATTCAGTACTTC.

This clone appeared once. The chain is built from TRBV5-1 and TRBJ2-7; weak D call: TRBD2 (5 bases). Germline V gene sequence: CDR1 SGHRS, CDR2 YFSETQ. The CDR3 spans 13 residues. The V end was cut by 5 bases, the J end by 6 bases, with 15 bases between. The CDR3 DNA reads TGCGCCAGCAGGCCAGCGGACCCCAGCGAGCAGTACTTC. Protein: CASRPADPSEQYF.

The chain combines TRBV2 with TRBJ1-2; 9 nucleotides line up with TRBD1. This CDR3 has 14 residues. The germline V gene encodes CDR1 SNHLY and CDR2 FYNNEI. The junction had 10 bases not matched to a gene; V was cut back by 6 bases and J by 8 bases. The CDR3 region is CASRDDGQGRGYTF. In nucleotides, the CDR3 is TGTGCCAGCAGGGATGATGGACAGGGGAGAGGCTACACCTTC.

This chain connects TRBV29-1 to TRBJ2-2, with D perhaps matching TRBD1 (6 bases). The CDR3 loop spans 14 amino acids. The V gene lost 8 bases and the J gene lost 0 bases, with 13 bases spanning the gap. Germline CDR1 and CDR2: SQVTM and ANQGSEA. DNA for the CDR3: TGCAGCCTACTGAAGGGGGCGAACACCGGGGAGCTGTTTTTT. Its translation: CSLLKGANTGELFF.

The chain joins TRBV5-1 to TRBJ2-1; 10 bases fit TRBD1. The CDR3 spans 14 residues. Per the germline V gene, CDR1 is SGHRS and CDR2 is YFSETQ. Germline trimming cut 3 bases from V and 8 bases from J; bases unmatched to any gene: 5. The CDR3 nucleotides read TGCGCCAGCAGCTCCGGGGACAGGGGCCATGAGCAGTTCTTC. Residues: CASSSGDRGHEQFF.

The chain joins TRBV14 to TRBJ2-1, with D possibly being TRBD2 (6 bases). Germline V gives CDR1 SGHDN, CDR2 FVKESK. V was clipped by 4 bases and J by 10 bases, with 11 bases between them. The CDR3 runs to 12 residues. This chain's CDR3 is CASSPGVGEQFF. The CDR3, as DNA: TGTGCCAGCAGCCCGGGAGTCGGGGAGCAGTTCTTC. Full variable domain (rest looked up from reference TRBV14 and TRBJ2-1): EAGVTQFPSHSVIEKGQTVTLRCDPISGHDNLYWYRRVMGKEIKFLLHFVKESKQDESGMPNNRFLAERTGGTYSTLKVQPAELEDSGVYFCASSPGVGEQFFGPGTRLTVL.

This chain connects TRBV29-1 to TRBJ1-2; no clear D. The CDR3 sequence is 13 residues long. V shed 5 bases and J shed 2 bases, with 12 bases lying between them. Per germline, CDR1 SQVTM and CDR2 ANQGSEA. Written as DNA, the CDR3 is TGCAGCGTTTATGTCAGGAAAAACTATGGCTACACCTTC. Amino acid sequence: CSVYVRKNYGYTF. The full variable domain, rest sourced from reference TRBV29-1 and TRBJ1-2, is SAVISQKPSRDICQRGTSLTIQCQVDSQVTMMFWYRQQPGQSLTLIATANQGSEATYESGFVIDKFPISRPNLTFSTLTVSNMSPEDSSIYLCSVYVRKNYGYTFGSGTRLTVV.

In this sample, this clone turned up a few times. The rearrangement uses TRBV29-1 and TRBJ1-2; 9 bases are a match to TRBD1. With V trimmed by 4 bases and J by 6 bases, 6 bases remained unmatched. There are 13 residues in the CDR3. Germline V CDR1 and CDR2: SQVTM, ANQGSEA. CDR3 DNA: TGCAGCGTTGCGGGACAGGGAACCGATGGCTACACCTTC. Amino acid sequence: CSVAGQGTDGYTF.

This chain connects TRBV5-1 to TRBJ2-5; the match to TRBD2 covers 9 bases. The CDR3 spans 16 residues. Germline V lookup: CDR1 SGHRS, CDR2 YFSETQ. Trimming took 4 bases from V and 2 from J; bases not matched to a gene: 9. CDR3 loop: CASSLQSGGLQETQYF. CDR3 sequence (DNA): TGCGCCAGCAGCCTCCAAAGCGGGGGGCTGCAAGAGACCCAGTACTTC. Looking up the rest from reference TRBV5-1 and TRBJ2-5 gives the full variable domain: KAGVTQTPRYLIKTRGQQVTLSCSPISGHRSVSWYQQTPGQGLQFLFEYFSETQRNKGNFPGRFSGRQFSNSRSEMNVSTLELGDSALYLCASSLQSGGLQETQYFGPGTRLLVL.

This clone was found a few times. The rearrangement uses TRBV29-1 and TRBJ2-7; 12 positions match TRBD2. CDR3 length: 13 amino acids. V gave up 6 bases and J gave up 3 bases; unmatched junction bases: 3. Germline lookup yields CDR1 SQVTM and CDR2 ANQGSEA. DNA of the CDR3: TGCAGCGTGACTAGCGGGGGATTCTACGAGCAGTACTTC. This translates into CSVTSGGFYEQYF.

This clone was seen more than once but under ten times. The rearrangement joins TRBV29-1 to TRBJ2-7; 12 positions match TRBD1. The CDR3 extends over 15 amino acids. Germline trimming cut 5 bases from V and 2 bases from J; bases unmatched to any gene: 7. The germline V gene encodes CDR1 SQVTM and CDR2 ANQGSEA. CDR3 sequence (DNA): TGCAGCGTTCGGATGGGACAGGGGGCAACCTACGAGCAGTACTTC. Translated, it gives CSVRMGQGATYEQYF.

The rearrangement uses TRBV20-1 and TRBJ2-5; D is uncertain. Deletions cut 7 bases from V and 1 base from J, with 7 bases between. The germline V gene has CDR1 DFQATT and CDR2 SNEGSKA (reference sequence). This CDR3 comprises 11 residues. CDR3 loop: CSEKVQETQYF. CDR3 bases: TGCAGTGAGAAGGTCCAAGAGACCCAGTACTTC.

The chain uses TRBV7-9 and TRBJ2-3; the D gene is possibly TRBD2 (5 bases). The germline V gene encodes CDR1 SEHNR and CDR2 FQNEAQ (reference sequence). This CDR3 is 15 amino acids long. With 2 bases removed from V and 8 bases from J, the gap between germline ends came to 17 bases. The CDR3 sequence: CASSLSRGVAVTQYF. The DNA of the CDR3 is TGTGCCAGCAGCTTATCTCGGGGAGTGGCGGTTACGCAGTATTTT. Supplemented by reference TRBV7-9 and TRBJ2-3, the full variable domain reads DTGVSQNPRHKITKRGQNVTFRCDPISEHNRLYWYRQTLGQGPEFLTYFQNEAQLEKSRLLSDRFSAERPKGSFSTLEIQRTEQGDSAMYLCASSLSRGVAVTQYFGPGTRLTVL.

The rearrangement joins TRBV6-5 to TRBJ1-2; no definite D call. Trimming left V 2 bases short and J 0 bases short, with 1 base between. The CDR3 consists of 12 residues. Per the germline V gene, CDR1 is MNHEY and CDR2 is SVGAGI. The CDR3 bases are TGTGCCAGCAGTTACACTAACTATGGCTACACCTTC. This sequence encodes CASSYTNYGYTF.

This rearrangement joins TRBV5-1 to TRBJ2-1; tentatively, D is TRBD2 (5 bases). Trimming took 2 bases from V and 1 from J, leaving 7 bases between them. The CDR3 extends over 14 amino acids. Looked up from germline, CDR1 is SGHRS and CDR2 is YFSETQ. The CDR3 here is CASSFGESYNEQFF. CDR3 DNA: TGCGCCAGCAGCTTCGGGGAATCCTACAATGAGCAGTTCTTC.

This rearrangement joins TRBV29-1 to TRBJ2-6; D is perhaps TRBD2 (5 bases). Trimming took 2 bases from V and 4 from J, leaving 12 bases between them. The germline CDR1 and CDR2 sequences are SQVTM and ANQGSEA. This CDR3 comprises 15 residues. This chain's CDR3 is CSVEPAERGANVLTF. CDR3 sequence (DNA): TGCAGCGTTGAACCGGCGGAGCGGGGGGCCAACGTCCTGACTTTC.

There are a few counts of this clone. The rearrangement uses TRBV15 and TRBJ2-7; D remains unclear. Germline lookup yields CDR1 LNHNV and CDR2 YYDKDF (reference sequence). The CDR3 is 14 amino acids. V gave up 5 bases and J gave up 6 bases, with 17 bases separating them. The CDR3 coding sequence is TGTGCCACCAGCGGGCGAGAGACCCAACGCGAGCAGTACTTC. This gives the protein CATSGRETQREQYF.

V usage is TRBV19 and J usage is TRBJ2-1; D gene uncertain. The ends were cut back, 9 bases at V and 12 bases at J, with 24 bases in the middle. This CDR3 has 14 amino acids. The germline gives CDR1 LNHDA, CDR2 SQIVND (reference sequence). CDR3 region: CASQSPPGLGSQFF. The CDR3 coding sequence is TGTGCCAGCCAGAGCCCTCCCGGCTTGGGGTCGCAGTTCTTC.

The gene calls are TRBV29-1 and TRBJ1-1; tentatively, D is TRBD1 (6 bases). Germline V gene data show CDR1 as SQVTM and CDR2 as ANQGSEA. The length of the CDR3 is 12 residues. V lost 7 bases to trimming and J lost 6 bases, with 15 bases between them. The CDR3 region has the DNA TGCAGCGCTCGGGGGGGGGCCCCTGAAGCTTTCTTT. Protein: CSARGGAPEAFF.

This chain links TRBV29-1 with TRBJ2-2; D gene ambiguous. V was pared by 2 bases and J by 6 bases, with 13 bases between. This CDR3 is built from 14 residues. Looked up from germline, CDR1 is SQVTM and CDR2 is ANQGSEA. The CDR3 bases are TGCAGCGTTGAATTTGTAATTGGAGCCGGGGAGCTGTTTTTT. Protein: CSVEFVIGAGELFF.

The chain uses TRBV28 and TRBJ2-7, with 8 bases fitting TRBD1. This CDR3 region has 13 residues. Unmatched junction bases numbered 7, after V lost 6 bases and J lost 6 bases. Germline V lookup: CDR1 MDHEN, CDR2 SYDVKM. CDR3 DNA sequence: TGTGCCAGCAGGGGACAGACAGGGGCCGAGCAGTACTTC. Translating gives CASRGQTGAEQYF.